This TCR beta chain was found in a study of blood T cell repertoires in COVID-19. About the study: T cells, B-cell-depleted T cells, or PBMCs provided the cDNA or gDNA that served as material.

This study enrolled people aged about 18 to 95 from about two dozen US geographic areas. Authors' analysis steps: Reference gene primer amplification gave estimated nucleated cell counts. Repertoires were generated with immunoSEQ multiplex PCR, while TCRdb's copy carries only in-frame clones and drops some. V and J calls and clone size are copied from that table; D and trimming were computed from the DNA. The sample has roughly 210,000 clones; roughly 84% are singletons. What was sequenced was PBMCs or T cells enriched from blood (not recorded which). This TCR came from a man aged 30 to 45 in a cohort exposed to, infected with or recovered from COVID-19 (not recorded which).

The CDR3 DNA follows: TGTGCCAGCAGCGTAGCCGGACTAGCGGGATACGCTTACAATGAGCAGTTCTTC. Residues: CASSVAGLAGYAYNEQFF. The chain employs TRBV9 and TRBJ2-1; 12 positions match TRBD2. V lost 0 bases, J lost 4 bases, and 8 bases stayed unmatched. The germline V gene has CDR1 SGDLS and CDR2 YYNGEE. This CDR3 is built from 18 residues.